These 27 T cell receptor beta chains originate from one sample sequenced in a study of blood T cell repertoires in COVID-19. TCRdb's table, derived via immunoSEQ multiplex PCR, lists solely in-frame clones and lacks some. The sample holds hundreds of thousands of clones, less than 90% seen once. Sequencing was done on a sample of peripheral blood. The receptors originated from a woman aged 45-65 years with acute or convalescent COVID-19.

This chain joins TRBV30 and TRBJ1-2, with TRBD1 as a possible D gene (5 bases). This CDR3 region has 14 residues. V was clipped by 2 bases and J by 0 bases, with 10 bases between them. Germline CDR1 and CDR2: GTSNPN and SVGIG (reference sequence). This CDR3 reads CAWSSGPANYGYTF. The CDR3 DNA is TGTGCCTGGAGTTCAGGGCCAGCTAACTATGGCTACACCTTC.

This rearrangement joins TRBV27 to TRBJ2-7, with 8 bases aligning to TRBD2. V was pared by 5 bases and J by 4 bases, with 4 bases of the junction left unmatched. The CDR3 sequence is 13 residues long. CDR1 MNHEY and CDR2 SMNVEV come from the germline V gene (reference sequence). CDR3 sequence reads: CASSGRGGYEQYF. In nucleotides, the CDR3 is TGTGCCAGCAGTGGTCGGGGGGGGTACGAGCAGTACTTC.

As concerns this clone: A read error may produce the germline difference seen at one junction end. CDR3 in amino acids: CVSSLALAGVETQYF. The CDR3 nucleotides read TGTGTCAGCAGCTTAGCGCTAGCGGGAGTGGAGACCCAGTACTTC. This chain joins TRBV7-2 and TRBJ2-5; 10 bases are a match to TRBD2. The germline gives CDR1 SGHTA, CDR2 FQGNSA. There are 15 residues in the CDR3.

The V and J genes are TRBV6-5 and TRBJ1-2, with D possibly TRBD1 on 6 matching bases. CDR1 is MNHEY and CDR2 is SVGAGI in the germline V gene. The ends were cut back, 0 bases at V and 5 bases at J, with 13 bases in the middle. The CDR3 totals 15 residues. The CDR3 DNA sequence: TGTGCCAGCAGTTACTCTGCGGGGGGCGTGTATGGCTACACCTTC. It specifies CASSYSAGGVYGYTF.

The chain links TRBV6-2 or TRBV6-3 to TRBJ2-3; TRBD1 might be the D (6 bases). The CDR3 contains 19 residues. Per the germline V gene, CDR1 is MNHEY and CDR2 is SVGEGT. Deletions cut 0 bases from V and 4 bases from J, with 23 bases between. CDR3 sequence reads: CASSYSNDGTTYSPDTQYF. CDR3 sequence (DNA): TGTGCCAGCAGTTACTCTAATGATGGGACAACTTACAGCCCAGATACGCAGTATTTT.

This chain connects TRBV29-1 to TRBJ2-1; D is perhaps TRBD2 (6 bases). Looked up from germline, CDR1 is SQVTM and CDR2 is ANQGSEA. The CDR3 is 15 residues long. This CDR3 is CTADGGSGSYNEQFF. The CDR3 DNA reads as TGCACCGCAGACGGGGGTTCGGGCTCCTACAATGAGCAGTTCTTC.

The genes are TRBV3-1 (or the pseudogene TRBV3-2) and TRBJ2-2, with 11 nucleotides matching TRBD1. The germline V gene has CDR1 LGHDT and CDR2 YNNKEL (reference sequence). V lost 6 bases, J lost 4 bases, and 10 bases stayed unmatched. The CDR3 sequence is 17 residues long. CDR3: CASRLDRGRSGTGELFF. The CDR3 nucleotides read TGTGCCAGCAGGCTGGACAGGGGGCGATCGGGCACCGGGGAGCTGTTTTTT.

The chain links TRBV15 to TRBJ1-3; no definite D call. In germline, CDR1 is LNHNV, CDR2 YYDKDF (reference sequence). This CDR3 is built from 13 residues. Trimming removed 3 bases from V and 4 bases from J, with 7 bases in between. The CDR3 DNA sequence: TGTGCCACCAGCAGTGTATTCGGAAACACCATATATTTT. It encodes CATSSVFGNTIYF.

The CDR3 sequence is CASSQALTGPYEQYF. CDR3 in DNA: TGCGCCAGCAGCCAAGCCCTAACAGGGCCCTACGAGCAGTACTTC. This chain uses TRBV4-3 with TRBJ2-7; TRBD1 is a possible D gene (6 bases). Germline CDR1 LGHNA, CDR2 YSLEER. The CDR3 has 15 amino acids. Trimming shortened V by 1 base and J by 2 bases, and 12 bases separated the two germline ends.

A single count supports this clone. The chain links TRBV4-1 to TRBJ2-5; no clear D. The CDR3 runs 16 residues. Trimming stripped 0 bases from V and 0 bases from J, with 11 bases between. Germline-derived CDR1 and CDR2 are MGHRA and YSYEKL. The CDR3 spells CASSQDELPYQETQYF. In DNA, the CDR3 is TGCGCCAGCAGCCAAGATGAACTTCCGTACCAAGAGACCCAGTACTTC.

The chain couples TRBV7-2 to TRBJ2-7, with 12 bases matching TRBD2. Trimming at V came to 5 bases and at J to 6 bases, leaving 8 bases not matched to a gene. CDR1 and CDR2 from the germline V gene are SGHTA and FQGNSA. The CDR3 has 15 amino acids. Here the CDR3 reads CASSLVGTSGSEQYF. DNA of the CDR3: TGTGCCAGCAGCCTAGTGGGGACTAGCGGGTCCGAGCAGTACTTC.

CDR3 protein: CASSPWTVMNTEAFF. As DNA, the CDR3 is TGTGCCAGCAGCCCCTGGACAGTGATGAACACTGAAGCTTTCTTT. This chain links TRBV7-2 with TRBJ1-1, with a weak D call TRBD1 (6 bases). Looked up from germline, CDR1 is SGHTA and CDR2 is FQGNSA. Between the trimmed V and J ends, which lost 5 bases and 0 bases, there was a span of 13 bases. The CDR3 is 15 amino acids.

The chain is built from TRBV23-1 and TRBJ1-3, with 8 bases that match TRBD1. Being an ORF, TRBV23-1 has a function that is uncertain. The CDR3 spans 17 residues. V shed 3 bases, J shed 3 bases, and the junction held 10 bases outside the gene matches. This chain's CDR3 is CASSHYQTGASGNTIYF. Written as DNA, the CDR3 is TGCGCCAGCAGTCACTACCAGACAGGGGCTAGTGGAAACACCATATATTTT.

The chain carries TRBV6-5 and TRBJ2-1; a weak D match, TRBD2 (5 bases). Germline V gene lookup returns CDR1 MNHEY and CDR2 SVGAGI. V was pared by 5 bases and J by 6 bases, with 11 bases between. The CDR3 is 13 amino acids. CDR3 sequence (DNA): TGTGCCAGCAGTAACCGACGGGGCAATGAGCAGTTCTTC. Its protein is CASSNRRGNEQFF.

This chain uses TRBV19 with TRBJ2-5; D may be TRBD2 (5 bases). The CDR3 extends over 13 amino acids. V was shortened by 4 bases and J by 2 bases, with 8 bases between the two germline ends. Germline CDR1 LNHDA, CDR2 SQIVND (reference sequence). The DNA for the CDR3 is TGTGCCAGTAGTAAACTAGATCAAGAGACCCAGTACTTC. It yields the protein CASSKLDQETQYF. Together with reference TRBV19 and TRBJ2-5, the CDR3 gives the full variable domain: DGGITQSPKYLFRKEGQNVTLSCEQNLNHDAMYWYRQDPGQGLRLIYYSQIVNDFQKGDIAEGYSVSREKKESFPLTVTSAQKNPTAFYLCASSKLDQETQYFGPGTRLLVL.

The chain has TRBV30 and TRBJ1-5; no clear D. Trimming stripped 6 bases from V and 7 bases from J, with 16 bases between. Germline lookup yields CDR1 GTSNPN and CDR2 SVGIG (reference sequence). CDR3 size: 13 residues. This chain's CDR3 is CACSGGRLQPQHF. The CDR3 bases are TGTGCCTGTTCGGGTGGTAGGCTCCAGCCCCAGCATTTT. Supplemented by reference TRBV30 and TRBJ1-5, the full variable domain reads SQTIHQWPATLVQPVGSPLSLECTVEGTSNPNLYWYRQAAGRGLQLLFYSVGIGQISSEVPQNLSASRPQDRQFILSSKKLLLSDSGFYLCACSGGRLQPQHFGDGTRLSIL.

The chain couples TRBV20-1 to TRBJ2-7; 7 positions agree with TRBD2. J lost 2 bases, V lost 3 bases, and 4 bases had no gene match. The CDR3 extends over 13 amino acids. Germline assignment: CDR1 DFQATT and CDR2 SNEGSKA (reference sequence). The CDR3 is CSASLAGAYEQYF. CDR3 DNA: TGCAGTGCTAGTCTGGCGGGGGCCTACGAGCAGTACTTC.

The rearrangement links TRBV29-1 to TRBJ2-3; 7 nucleotides match TRBD2. The CDR3 is made up of 16 amino acids. Trimming at V came to 7 bases and at J to 3 bases, leaving 16 bases not matched to a gene. Looked up from germline, CDR1 is SQVTM and CDR2 is ANQGSEA. The CDR3 sequence is CSALGGQGGFTDTQYF. The CDR3 nucleotides read TGCAGCGCCCTGGGAGGGCAGGGAGGATTTACAGATACGCAGTATTTT.

The chain couples TRBV19 to TRBJ2-5; 10 nucleotides agree with TRBD2. V was clipped by 9 bases and J by 1 base; unmatched bases: 8. Per germline, CDR1 LNHDA and CDR2 SQIVND (reference sequence). The CDR3 has 15 amino acids. The chain's CDR3 is CASKRTSGAQETQYF. The CDR3 nucleotides read TGTGCCAGCAAGAGGACTAGCGGAGCCCAAGAGACCCAGTACTTC.

The rearrangement uses TRBV10-3 and TRBJ1-1; D not resolved. Germline CDR1 reads ENHRY; CDR2 reads SYGVKD. Between the trimmed V and J ends, which lost 10 bases and 1 base, there was a span of 13 bases. CDR3 size: 13 residues. CDR3 amino acids: CASQVEGNTEAFF. In DNA, the CDR3 is TGTGCCAGTCAGGTGGAAGGGAACACTGAAGCTTTCTTT.

This clone was observed a few times. V is TRBV3-1 (or the pseudogene TRBV3-2) and J is TRBJ1-4; D not resolved. The ends were cut back, 1 base at V and 2 bases at J, with 5 bases in the middle. Looked up from germline, CDR1 is LGHDT and CDR2 is YNNKEL (reference sequence). CDR3 size: 14 residues. CDR3 sequence: CASSQVSTNEKLFF. In nucleotides, the CDR3 is TGTGCCAGCAGCCAAGTTTCGACTAATGAAAAACTGTTTTTT.

The chain is built from TRBV18 and TRBJ2-1, with TRBD1 as a possible D gene (6 bases). The CDR3 sequence is 15 residues long. Germline-derived CDR1 and CDR2 are KGHSH and LQKENI. Trimming shortened V by 3 bases and J by 10 bases, and 19 bases separated the two germline ends. CDR3 in DNA: TGTGCCAGCTCACCGATTTCACAGGGTACCGGGGAGCAGTTCTTC. As protein: CASSPISQGTGEQFF.

Concerning this clone: An end of the junction does not agree with germline; a read error may underlie this. The chain is built from TRBV7-7 and TRBJ1-4; no clear D. The CDR3 is made up of 17 amino acids. Germline CDR1 and CDR2: SSHAT and FNYEAQ (reference sequence). CDR3 in amino acids: CASSRLRRGRTDEKLFF. The DNA of the CDR3 is TGTGCCAGCAGCCGATTACGCCGAGGGAGAACTGATGAAAAACTGTTTTTT.

The chain recombines TRBV6-6 with TRBJ1-2, with unresolved D. In germline, CDR1 is MNHNY, CDR2 SVGAGI (reference sequence). This CDR3 has 13 amino acids. Trimming took off 5 bases at V and 6 bases at J, with 13 bases between the two ends. CDR3 sequence reads: CASSPPHADGYTF. CDR3 DNA: TGTGCCAGCAGTCCCCCTCACGCGGATGGCTACACCTTC.

J is TRBJ2-5 and V is TRBV19; 15 bases are shared with TRBD2. The V gene end was trimmed by 3 bases and the J gene end by 5 bases; junction bases not matched to a gene: 4. The CDR3 has 16 amino acids. Germline CDR1 LNHDA, CDR2 SQIVND (reference sequence). CDR3 DNA: TGTGCCAGTAGTATCGGACTAGCGGGAGGGCGGGAGACCCAGTACTTC. Amino acid sequence: CASSIGLAGGRETQYF.

This chain links TRBV6-5 with TRBJ1-2; no clear D gene. The CDR3 totals 14 residues. Per germline, CDR1 MNHEY and CDR2 SVGAGI. V dropped 0 bases and J dropped 4 bases, with 9 bases sitting between them. DNA for the CDR3: TGTGCCAGCAGTTACTCACGGGAACTCTATGGCTACACCTTC. Protein sequence: CASSYSRELYGYTF.

The rearrangement joins TRBV9 to TRBJ2-5; TRBD2 matches at 9 bases. Trimming took 0 bases from V and 4 from J; bases not matched to a gene: 4. The V gene's germline CDR1 is SGDLS and CDR2 YYNGEE. The CDR3 is 15 residues long. The DNA of the CDR3 is TGTGCCAGCAGCGTAGAAGTACTAGCGGGAGAGACCCAGTACTTC. It yields the protein CASSVEVLAGETQYF.